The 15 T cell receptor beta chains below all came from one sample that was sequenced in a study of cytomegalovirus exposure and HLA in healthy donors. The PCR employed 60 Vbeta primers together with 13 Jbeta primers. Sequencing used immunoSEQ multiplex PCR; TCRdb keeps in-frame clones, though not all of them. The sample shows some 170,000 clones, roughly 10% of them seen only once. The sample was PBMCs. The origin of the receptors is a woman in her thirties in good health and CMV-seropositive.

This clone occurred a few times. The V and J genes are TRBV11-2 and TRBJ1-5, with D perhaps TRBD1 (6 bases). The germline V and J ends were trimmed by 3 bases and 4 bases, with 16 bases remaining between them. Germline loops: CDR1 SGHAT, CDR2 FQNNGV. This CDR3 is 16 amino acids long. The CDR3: CASSLGTYRVNQPQHF. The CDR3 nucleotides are TGTGCCAGCAGCTTGGGTACCTACAGGGTTAATCAGCCCCAGCATTTT.

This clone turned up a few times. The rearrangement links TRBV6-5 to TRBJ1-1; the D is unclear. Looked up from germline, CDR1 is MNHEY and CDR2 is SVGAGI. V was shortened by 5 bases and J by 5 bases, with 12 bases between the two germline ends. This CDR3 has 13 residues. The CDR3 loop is CASSDFRWTEAFF. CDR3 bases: TGTGCCAGCAGTGATTTCAGGTGGACTGAAGCTTTCTTT.

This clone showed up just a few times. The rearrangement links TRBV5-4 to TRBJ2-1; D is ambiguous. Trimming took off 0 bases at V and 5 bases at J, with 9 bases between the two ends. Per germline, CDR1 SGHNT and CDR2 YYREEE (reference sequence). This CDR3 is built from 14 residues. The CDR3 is CASSLGPQDNEQFF. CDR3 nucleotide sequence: TGTGCCAGCAGCTTGGGGCCTCAGGACAATGAGCAGTTCTTC.

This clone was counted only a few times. The CDR3 sequence: CASSRQGEGWLTEAFF. The DNA of the CDR3 is TGTGCCAGCAGCCGACAGGGGGAAGGATGGCTAACTGAAGCTTTCTTT. The chain uses TRBV27 and TRBJ1-1; 9 bases are shared with TRBD1. The CDR3 is 16 amino acids. V lost 6 bases to trimming and J lost 5 bases; unmatched junction nucleotides: 13. Germline V gene sequence: CDR1 MNHEY, CDR2 SMNVEV (reference sequence).

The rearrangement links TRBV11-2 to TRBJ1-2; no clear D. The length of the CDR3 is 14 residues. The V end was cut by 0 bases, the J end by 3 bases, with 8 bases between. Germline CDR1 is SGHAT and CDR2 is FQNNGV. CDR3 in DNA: TGTGCCAGCAGCTTAGACAGGAATTACTATGGCTACACCTTC. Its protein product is CASSLDRNYYGYTF.

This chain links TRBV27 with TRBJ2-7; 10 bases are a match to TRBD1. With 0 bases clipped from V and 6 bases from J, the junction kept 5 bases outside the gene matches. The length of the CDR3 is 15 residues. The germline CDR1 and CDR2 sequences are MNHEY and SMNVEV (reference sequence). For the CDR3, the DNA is TGTGCCAGCAGTTTATCGGGGACAGGGGTGCCCGAGCAGTACTTC. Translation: CASSLSGTGVPEQYF.

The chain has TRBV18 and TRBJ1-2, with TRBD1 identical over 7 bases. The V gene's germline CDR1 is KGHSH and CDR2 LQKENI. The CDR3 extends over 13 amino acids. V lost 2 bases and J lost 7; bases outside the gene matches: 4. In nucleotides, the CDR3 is TGTGCCAGCTCACCAGAGACAGGGATTGGCTACACCTTC. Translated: CASSPETGIGYTF. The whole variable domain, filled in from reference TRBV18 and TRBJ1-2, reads NAGVMQNPRHLVRRRGQEARLRCSPMKGHSHVYWYRQLPEEGLKFMVYLQKENIIDESGMPKERFSAEFPKEGPSILRIQQVVRGDSAAYFCASSPETGIGYTFGSGTRLTVV.

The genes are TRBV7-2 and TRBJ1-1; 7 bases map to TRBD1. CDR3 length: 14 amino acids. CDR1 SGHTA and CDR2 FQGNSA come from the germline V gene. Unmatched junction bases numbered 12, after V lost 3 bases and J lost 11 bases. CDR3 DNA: TGTGCCAGCAGCTTTTCTGTAGGGGGCGGTGAGGCTTTCTTT. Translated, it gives CASSFSVGGGEAFF.

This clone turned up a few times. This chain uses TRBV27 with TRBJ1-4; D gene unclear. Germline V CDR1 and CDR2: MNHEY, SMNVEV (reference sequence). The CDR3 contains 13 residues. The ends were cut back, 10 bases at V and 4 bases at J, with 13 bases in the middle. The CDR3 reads CATRSVLNEKLFF. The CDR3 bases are TGTGCCACCCGGTCCGTCCTTAATGAAAAACTGTTTTTT. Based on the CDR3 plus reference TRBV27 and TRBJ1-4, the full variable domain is EAQVTQNPRYLITVTGKKLTVTCSQNMNHEYMSWYRQDPGLGLRQIYYSMNVEVTDKGDVPEGYKVSRKEKRNFPLILESPSPNQTSLYFCATRSVLNEKLFFGSGTQLSVL.

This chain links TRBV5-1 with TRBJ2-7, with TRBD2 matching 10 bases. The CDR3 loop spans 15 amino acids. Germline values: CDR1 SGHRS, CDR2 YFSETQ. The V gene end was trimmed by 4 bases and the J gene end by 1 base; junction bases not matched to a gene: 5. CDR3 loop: CASSETSGISYEQYF. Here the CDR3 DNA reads TGCGCCAGCAGCGAAACTAGCGGGATATCCTACGAGCAGTACTTC.

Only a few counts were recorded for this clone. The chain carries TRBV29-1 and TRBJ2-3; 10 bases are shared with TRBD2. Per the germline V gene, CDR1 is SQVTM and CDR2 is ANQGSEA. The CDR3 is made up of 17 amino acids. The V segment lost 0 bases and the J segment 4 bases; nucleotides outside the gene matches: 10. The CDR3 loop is CSVEDLRAGGPSDTQYF. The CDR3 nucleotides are TGCAGCGTTGAAGATCTAAGAGCGGGAGGGCCCTCAGATACGCAGTATTTT.

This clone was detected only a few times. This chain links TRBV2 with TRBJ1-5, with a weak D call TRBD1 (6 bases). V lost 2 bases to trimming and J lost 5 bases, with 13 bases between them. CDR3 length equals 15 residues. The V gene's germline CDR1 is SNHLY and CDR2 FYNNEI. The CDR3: CASSETQGGYQPQHF. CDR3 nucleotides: TGTGCCAGCAGTGAAACACAGGGTGGCTATCAGCCCCAGCATTTT.

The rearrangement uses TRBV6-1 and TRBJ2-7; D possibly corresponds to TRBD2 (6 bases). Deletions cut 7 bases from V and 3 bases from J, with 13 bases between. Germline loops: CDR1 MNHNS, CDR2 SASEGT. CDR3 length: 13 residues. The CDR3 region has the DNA TGTGCCAGCAAGGAGGGCTTGGACTACGAGCAGTACTTC. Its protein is CASKEGLDYEQYF.

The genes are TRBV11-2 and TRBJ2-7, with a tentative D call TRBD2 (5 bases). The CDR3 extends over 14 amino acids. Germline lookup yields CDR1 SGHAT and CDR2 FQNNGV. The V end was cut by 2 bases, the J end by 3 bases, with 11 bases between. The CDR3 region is CASSLWGDNYEQYF. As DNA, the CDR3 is TGTGCCAGCAGCTTATGGGGAGACAACTACGAGCAGTACTTC.

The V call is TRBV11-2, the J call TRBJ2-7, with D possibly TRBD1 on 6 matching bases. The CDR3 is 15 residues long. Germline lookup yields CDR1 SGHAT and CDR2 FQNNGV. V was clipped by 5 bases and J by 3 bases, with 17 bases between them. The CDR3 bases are TGTGCCAGCAGCCCCCACAGGGAGTGGGACTACGAGCAGTACTTC. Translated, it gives CASSPHREWDYEQYF.